Listed below are T cell receptor beta chains from one sample, sequenced in a study of blood T cells in healthy people across ages. TCRdb independently ran MiXCR on the 5' RACE reads; one entry per CDR3 protein. The repertoire includes around 1,800,000 distinct CDR3 sequences, roughly two fifths of them detected once, and 23% sits in the top ten. The sample consisted of blood. These receptors were collected from a human donor in good health. CDR3s include the opening cysteine and the closing phenylalanine or tryptophan. The D gene is left open where the match is weak. Rows may omit the clone size; those that give it use once, few, many or a size class.

TRBD2	-	TRBV20-1	TRBJ2-3	14	TGCAGTGCTAGGGGAGCGGGGGGAACAGATACGCAGTATTTT	CSARGAGGTDTQYF
TRBD2	few	TRBV5-1	TRBJ2-7	18	TGCGCCAGCAGCTTGGACCTAGCGGGGATTACGAAGTCCTACGAGCAGTACTTC	CASSLDLAGITKSYEQYF
TRBD1	-	TRBV15	TRBJ2-2	16	TGTGCCACCAGCCGCAGGACAGGGCTGAACACCGGGGAGCTGTTTTTT	CATSRRTGLNTGELFF
-	once	TRBV20-1	TRBJ2-6	17	TGCAGTGCTAGAGCCCTAGCCTCTAAGGCTGGGACCAACGTCCTGACTTTC	CSARALASKAGTNVLTF
-	-	TRBV6-6	TRBJ2-7	15	TGTGCCAGCAGTTACTCGAGGAGAAATGACTACGAGCAGTACTTC	CASSYSRRNDYEQYF
TRBD2	-	TRBV20-1	TRBJ2-1	14	TGCAGTGCTAGAAAGCCGGGGGGGCGAAATGAGCAGTTCTTC	CSARKPGGRNEQFF
TRBD2	few	TRBV7-2	TRBJ2-1	15	TGTGCCAGCAGCTTACGAGCGGGGGCCGGGCGGGAGCAGTTCTTC	CASSLRAGAGREQFF
-	few	TRBV4-2	TRBJ1-4	15	TGTGCCAGCAGCCAAGATTTCAGGGGTAATGAAAAACTGTTTTTT	CASSQDFRGNEKLFF
-	few	TRBV2	TRBJ1-5	15	TGTGCCAGCAGATCCGGACGGAATAGCAATCAGCCCCAGCATTTT	CASRSGRNSNQPQHF
-	-	TRBV5-1	TRBJ1-1	15	TGCGCCAGCATGAGCTTGACAGGAGGTCTCACTGAAGCTTTCTTT	CASMSLTGGLTEAFF
TRBD2	-	TRBV20-1	TRBJ2-1	16	TGCAGTGCTCCTCACCCGTCTAGCGGGGGTCTATATGAGCAGTTCTTC	CSAPHPSSGGLYEQFF
TRBD1	-	TRBV7-3	TRBJ2-4	15	TGTGCCAGCAGCTTGGACAGGGGTATGGGAAACATTCAGTACTTC	CASSLDRGMGNIQYF
-	few	TRBV5-1	TRBJ2-5	14	TGCGCCAGCAGCCGGGACGGATCTCAAGAGACCCAGTACTTC	CASSRDGSQETQYF
-	few	TRBV12-3/TRBV12-4	TRBJ1-1	12	TGTGCCAGCAGCCTCGGACCATTGGGGGCTTTCTTT	CASSLGPLGAFF